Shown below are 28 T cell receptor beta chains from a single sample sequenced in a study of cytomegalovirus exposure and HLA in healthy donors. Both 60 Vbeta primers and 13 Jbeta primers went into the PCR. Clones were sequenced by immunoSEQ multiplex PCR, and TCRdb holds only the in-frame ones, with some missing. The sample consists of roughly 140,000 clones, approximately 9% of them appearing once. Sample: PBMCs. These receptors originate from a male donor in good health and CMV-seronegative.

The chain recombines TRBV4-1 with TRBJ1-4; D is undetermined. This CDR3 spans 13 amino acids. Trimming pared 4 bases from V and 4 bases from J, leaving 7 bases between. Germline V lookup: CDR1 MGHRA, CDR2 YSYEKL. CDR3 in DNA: TGCGCCAGCAGCCGGCGGATTAATGAAAAACTGTTTTTT. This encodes CASSRRINEKLFF.

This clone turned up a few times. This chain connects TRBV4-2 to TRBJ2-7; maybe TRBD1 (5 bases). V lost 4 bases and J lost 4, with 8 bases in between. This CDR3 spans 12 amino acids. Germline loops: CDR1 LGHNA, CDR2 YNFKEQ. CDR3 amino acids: CASSLTGYEQYF. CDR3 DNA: TGTGCCAGCAGCCTTACAGGTTACGAGCAGTACTTC.

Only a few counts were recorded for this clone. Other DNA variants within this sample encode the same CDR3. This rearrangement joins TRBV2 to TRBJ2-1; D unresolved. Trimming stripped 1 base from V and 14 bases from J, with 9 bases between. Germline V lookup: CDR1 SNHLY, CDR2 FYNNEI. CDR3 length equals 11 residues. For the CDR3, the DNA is TGTGCCAGCAGTGAAGACGGCGGTGAGTTCTTC. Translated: CASSEDGGEFF.

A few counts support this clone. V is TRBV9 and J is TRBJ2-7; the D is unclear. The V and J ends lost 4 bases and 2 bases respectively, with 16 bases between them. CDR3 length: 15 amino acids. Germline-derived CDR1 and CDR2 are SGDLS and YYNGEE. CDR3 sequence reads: CASSTRLALTYEQYF. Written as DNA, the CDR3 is TGTGCCAGCAGCACACGACTGGCCCTCACCTACGAGCAGTACTTC.

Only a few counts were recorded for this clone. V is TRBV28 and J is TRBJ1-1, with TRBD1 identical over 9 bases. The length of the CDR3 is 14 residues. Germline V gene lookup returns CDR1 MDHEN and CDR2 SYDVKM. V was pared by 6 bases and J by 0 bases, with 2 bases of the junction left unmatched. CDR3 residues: CASRYRGLNTEAFF. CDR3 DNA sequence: TGTGCCAGCAGATACAGGGGGCTGAACACTGAAGCTTTCTTT.

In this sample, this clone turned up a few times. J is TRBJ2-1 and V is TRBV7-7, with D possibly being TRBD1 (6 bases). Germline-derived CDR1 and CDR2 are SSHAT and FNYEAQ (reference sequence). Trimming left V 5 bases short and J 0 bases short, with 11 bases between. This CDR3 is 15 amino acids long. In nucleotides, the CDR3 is TGTGCCAGCAGCCCTCCAGGGGCCTCCTACAATGAGCAGTTCTTC. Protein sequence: CASSPPGASYNEQFF. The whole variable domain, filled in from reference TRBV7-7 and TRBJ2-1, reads GAGVSQSPRYKVTKRGQDVTLRCDPISSHATLYWYQQALGQGPEFLTYFNYEAQPDKSGLPSDRFSAERPEGSISTLTIQRTEQRDSAMYRCASSPPGASYNEQFFGPGTRLTVL.

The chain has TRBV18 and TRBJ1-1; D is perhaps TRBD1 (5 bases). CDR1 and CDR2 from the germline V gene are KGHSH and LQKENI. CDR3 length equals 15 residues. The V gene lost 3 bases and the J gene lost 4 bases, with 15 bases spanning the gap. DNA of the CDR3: TGTGCCAGCTCACCCCGATCCGGGGGGACCACTGAAGCTTTCTTT. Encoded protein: CASSPRSGGTTEAFF.

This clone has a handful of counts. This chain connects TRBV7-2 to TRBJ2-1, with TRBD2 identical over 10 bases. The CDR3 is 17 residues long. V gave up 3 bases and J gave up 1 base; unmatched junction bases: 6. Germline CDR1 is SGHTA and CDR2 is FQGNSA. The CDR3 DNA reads TGTGCCAGCAGCTTCCCTAGCGGGGGTTCATCCTACAATGAGCAGTTCTTC. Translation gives CASSFPSGGSSYNEQFF.

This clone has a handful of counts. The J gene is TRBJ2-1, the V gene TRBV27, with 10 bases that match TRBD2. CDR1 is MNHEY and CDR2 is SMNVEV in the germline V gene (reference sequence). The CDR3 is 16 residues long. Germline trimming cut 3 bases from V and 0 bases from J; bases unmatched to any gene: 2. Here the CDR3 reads CASSLLAGDSYNEQFF. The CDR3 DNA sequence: TGTGCCAGCAGTTTGCTAGCGGGAGACTCCTACAATGAGCAGTTCTTC.

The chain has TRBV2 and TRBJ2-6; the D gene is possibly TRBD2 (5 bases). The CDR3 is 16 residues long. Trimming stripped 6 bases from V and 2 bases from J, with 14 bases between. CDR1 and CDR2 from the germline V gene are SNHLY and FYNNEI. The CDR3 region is CASRERGGPGANVLTF. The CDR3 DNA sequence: TGTGCCAGCAGGGAACGAGGAGGACCTGGGGCCAACGTCCTGACTTTC.

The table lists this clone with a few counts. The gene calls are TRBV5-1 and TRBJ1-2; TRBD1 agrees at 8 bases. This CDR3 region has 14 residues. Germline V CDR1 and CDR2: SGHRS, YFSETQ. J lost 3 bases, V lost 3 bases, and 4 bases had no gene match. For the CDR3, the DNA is TGCGCCAGCAGCTGGCCGACAGGGGACTATGGCTACACCTTC. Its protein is CASSWPTGDYGYTF.

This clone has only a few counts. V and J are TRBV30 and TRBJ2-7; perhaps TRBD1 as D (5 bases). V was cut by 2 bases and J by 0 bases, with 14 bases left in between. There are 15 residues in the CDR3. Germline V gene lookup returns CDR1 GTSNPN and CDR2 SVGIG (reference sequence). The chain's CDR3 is CAWSSSLDSSYEQYF. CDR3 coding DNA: TGTGCCTGGAGTTCATCCCTCGACAGCTCCTACGAGCAGTACTTC.

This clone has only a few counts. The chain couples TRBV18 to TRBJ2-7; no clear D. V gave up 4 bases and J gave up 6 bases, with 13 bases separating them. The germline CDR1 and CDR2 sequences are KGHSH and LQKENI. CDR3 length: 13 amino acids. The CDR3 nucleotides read TGTGCCAGCTCACGGGCCCCCGAAGGCGAGCAGTACTTC. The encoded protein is CASSRAPEGEQYF.

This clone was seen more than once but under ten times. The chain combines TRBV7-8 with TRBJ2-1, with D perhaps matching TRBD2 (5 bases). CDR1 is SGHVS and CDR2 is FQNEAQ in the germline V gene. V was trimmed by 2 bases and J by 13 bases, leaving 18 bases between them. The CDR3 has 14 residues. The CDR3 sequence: CASSLWRTDYRQFF. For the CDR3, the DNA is TGTGCCAGCAGCTTATGGAGGACGGATTATAGACAGTTCTTC.

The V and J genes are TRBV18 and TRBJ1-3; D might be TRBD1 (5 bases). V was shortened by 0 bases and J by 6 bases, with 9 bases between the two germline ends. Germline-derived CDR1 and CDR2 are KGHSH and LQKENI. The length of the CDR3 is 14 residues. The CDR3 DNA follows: TGTGCCAGCTCACCACCCGGGGGGAAAAACACCATATATTTT. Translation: CASSPPGGKNTIYF.

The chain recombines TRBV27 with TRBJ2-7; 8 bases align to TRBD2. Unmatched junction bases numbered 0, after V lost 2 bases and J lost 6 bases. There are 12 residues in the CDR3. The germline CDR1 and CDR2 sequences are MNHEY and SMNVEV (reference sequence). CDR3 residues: CASSLRGGEQYF. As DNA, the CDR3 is TGTGCCAGCAGTTTACGGGGGGGCGAGCAGTACTTC.

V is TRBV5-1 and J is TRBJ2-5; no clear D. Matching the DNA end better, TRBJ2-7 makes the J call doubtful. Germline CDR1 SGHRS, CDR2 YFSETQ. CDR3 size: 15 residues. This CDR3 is CASSLGLSTLYEQYF. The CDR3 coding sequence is TGCGCCAGCAGCTTGGGTCTATCCACCCTCTACGAGCAGTACTTC.

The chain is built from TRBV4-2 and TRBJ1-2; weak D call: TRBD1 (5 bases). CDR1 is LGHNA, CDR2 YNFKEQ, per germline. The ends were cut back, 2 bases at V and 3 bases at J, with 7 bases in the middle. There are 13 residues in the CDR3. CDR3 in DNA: TGTGCCAGCAGCCAAAGGGGATACTATGGCTACACCTTC. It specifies CASSQRGYYGYTF.

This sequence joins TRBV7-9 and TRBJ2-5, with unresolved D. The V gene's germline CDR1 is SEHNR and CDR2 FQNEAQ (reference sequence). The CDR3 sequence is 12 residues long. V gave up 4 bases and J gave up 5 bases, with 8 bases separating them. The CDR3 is CASSSEWETQYF. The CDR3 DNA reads TGTGCCAGCAGCTCGGAGTGGGAGACCCAGTACTTC.

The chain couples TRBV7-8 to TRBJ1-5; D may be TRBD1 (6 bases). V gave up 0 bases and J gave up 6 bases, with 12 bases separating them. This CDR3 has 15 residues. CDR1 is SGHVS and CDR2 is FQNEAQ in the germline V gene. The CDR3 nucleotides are TGTGCCAGCAGCTTAGCGGCAGGGGAAGGTCAGCCCCAGCATTTT. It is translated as CASSLAAGEGQPQHF.

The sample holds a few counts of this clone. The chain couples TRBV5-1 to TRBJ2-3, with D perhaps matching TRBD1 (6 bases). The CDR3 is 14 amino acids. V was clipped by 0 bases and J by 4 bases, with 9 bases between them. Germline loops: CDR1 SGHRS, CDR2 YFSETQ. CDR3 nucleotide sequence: TGCGCCAGCAGCTTGGCACAGGGTTCAGATACGCAGTATTTT. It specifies CASSLAQGSDTQYF.

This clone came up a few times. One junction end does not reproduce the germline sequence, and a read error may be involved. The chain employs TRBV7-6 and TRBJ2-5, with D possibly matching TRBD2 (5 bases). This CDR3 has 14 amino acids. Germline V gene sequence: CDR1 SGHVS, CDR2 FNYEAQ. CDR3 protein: CASSLSELQEAQYF. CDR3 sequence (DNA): TGTGCCAGCAGCCTTAGCGAGCTACAAGAGGCCCAGTACTTC.

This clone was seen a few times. In DNA form, the CDR3 reads TGCGCCAGCAGCTTGTATTTGGGGACAGGGGTAGGTTCCAATGAGCAGTTCTTC. Residues: CASSLYLGTGVGSNEQFF. This rearrangement joins TRBV5-1 to TRBJ2-1, with 10 bases aligning to TRBD1. There are 18 residues in the CDR3. Germline V gene data show CDR1 as SGHRS and CDR2 as YFSETQ. The V and J ends lost 1 base and 6 bases, in that order; junction bases with no gene match: 13.

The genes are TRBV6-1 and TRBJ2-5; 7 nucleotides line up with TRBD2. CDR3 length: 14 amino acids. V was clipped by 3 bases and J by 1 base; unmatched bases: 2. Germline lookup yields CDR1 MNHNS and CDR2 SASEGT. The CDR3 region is CASSETSIQETQYF. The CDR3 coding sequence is TGTGCCAGCAGTGAGACTAGCATCCAAGAGACCCAGTACTTC.

This chain's CDR3 is CASRPRGTDTQYF. The CDR3 bases are TGTGCCAGCAGGCCCCGGGGAACAGATACGCAGTATTTT. The chain combines TRBV6-5 with TRBJ2-3; D possibly corresponds to TRBD2 (5 bases). CDR3 length: 13 amino acids. The V end lost 6 bases, the J end lost 3 bases, and 10 bases lay between the germline ends. Germline V CDR1 and CDR2: MNHEY, SVGAGI.

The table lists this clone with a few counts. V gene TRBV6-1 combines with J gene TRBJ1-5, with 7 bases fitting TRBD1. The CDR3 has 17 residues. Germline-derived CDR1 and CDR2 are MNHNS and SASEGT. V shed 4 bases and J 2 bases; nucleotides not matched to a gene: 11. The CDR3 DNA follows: TGTGCCAGCAGTGGCCGGGACAGCTTCCGAGGCAATCAGCCCCAGCATTTT. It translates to CASSGRDSFRGNQPQHF.

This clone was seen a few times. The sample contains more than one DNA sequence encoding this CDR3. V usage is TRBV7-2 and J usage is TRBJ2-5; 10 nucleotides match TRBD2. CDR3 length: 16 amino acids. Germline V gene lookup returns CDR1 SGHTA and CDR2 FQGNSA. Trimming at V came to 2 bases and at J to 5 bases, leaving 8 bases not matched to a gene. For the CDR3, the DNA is TGTGCCAGCAGCTTAACGGAGCGGGAGGGTCGGGAGACCCAGTACTTC. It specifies CASSLTEREGRETQYF.

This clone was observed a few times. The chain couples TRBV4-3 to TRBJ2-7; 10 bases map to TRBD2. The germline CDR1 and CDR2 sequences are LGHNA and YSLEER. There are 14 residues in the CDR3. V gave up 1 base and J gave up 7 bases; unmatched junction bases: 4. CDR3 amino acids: CASSQVLAGAEQYF. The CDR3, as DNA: TGCGCCAGCAGCCAAGTTCTAGCGGGGGCTGAGCAGTACTTC.